Listed below are T cell receptor beta chains from one sample, sequenced in a study of cytomegalovirus exposure and HLA in healthy donors. The repertoire was sequenced with immunoSEQ multiplex PCR; TCRdb's copy has only in-frame clones and lacks some. Here the sample spans about 140,000 clones, approximately 72% being singletons. Source material: PBMCs. These receptors originate from a woman aged 55-69 years in good health and CMV-seronegative. Both conserved end residues are part of each CDR3. A D gene is named only where the DNA matches it firmly. For some rows the clone size is stated as once, few or many, or as a class when expanded; others skip it.

>TRBV7-3|-|TRBJ2-1|15|TRBD2
CASSPVGGWYNEQFF
TGTGCCAGCAGCCCAGTGGGGGGGTGGTACAATGAGCAGTTCTTC
>TRBV7-2|few|TRBJ2-6|18|TRBD2
CASSLFTSGGAWANVLTF
TGTGCCAGCAGCTTGTTTACTAGCGGGGGGGCCTGGGCCAACGTCCTGACTTTC
>TRBV10-2|-|TRBJ2-7|14|-
CASSDRGALYEQYF
TGCGCCAGCAGTGACCGCGGGGCCCTCTACGAGCAGTACTTC
>TRBV19|-|TRBJ2-7|15|TRBD1
CASSITGTGGNEQYF
TGTGCCAGTAGTATAACCGGGACAGGGGGCAACGAGCAGTACTTC
>TRBV9|-|TRBJ2-6|16|-
CASSTSTGIGANVLTF
TGTGCCAGCAGCACTTCCACAGGGATAGGGGCCAACGTCCTGACTTTC
>TRBV2|-|TRBJ1-2|16|-
CASRGNQGPIGYGYTF
TGTGCCAGCAGGGGCAACCAGGGGCCTATTGGGTATGGCTACACCTTC
>TRBV28|-|TRBJ2-1|13|-
CASSNGGTDEQFF
TGTGCCAGCAGTAATGGGGGGACGGATGAGCAGTTCTTC
>TRBV7-9|-|TRBJ2-1|15|TRBD2
CASSSFRDYYNEQFF
TGTGCCAGCAGCTCCTTCCGGGACTACTACAATGAGCAGTTCTTC
>TRBV7-3|few|TRBJ2-3|16|TRBD2
CASSPGGVGPRDTQYF
TGTGCCAGCAGCCCGGGGGGGGTAGGACCTCGGGATACGCAGTATTTT
>TRBV7-9|-|TRBJ2-3|19|TRBD1
CSSSYPGQGSREAGDTQYF
TGTTCCAGCAGTTACCCGGGACAGGGCTCCCGGGAGGCGGGAGATACGCAGTATTTT
>TRBV18|once|TRBJ1-2|14|-
CASSPLTGTAGYTF
TGTGCCAGCTCACCGCTCACAGGGACGGCTGGCTACACCTTC
>TRBV29-1|-|TRBJ2-1|12|-
CSVGGSRNEQFF
TGCAGCGTTGGTGGGAGTAGGAATGAGCAGTTCTTC
>TRBV28|-|TRBJ1-2|15|-
CASSLGGRGNYGYTF
TGTGCCAGCAGTTTGGGAGGGAGGGGTAACTATGGCTACACCTTC
>TRBV13|few|TRBJ2-5|15|-
CASSLWQGLQETQYF
TGTGCCAGCAGCTTATGGCAGGGACTCCAAGAGACCCAGTACTTC
>TRBV28|-|TRBJ1-2|14|-
CASSSAPGVYGYTF
TGTGCCAGCAGCTCAGCCCCAGGGGTCTATGGCTACACCTTC
>TRBV28|once|TRBJ2-7|14|-
CASTLGGGDYEQYF
TGTGCCAGCACCCTCGGAGGAGGGGACTACGAGCAGTACTTC
>TRBV2|-|TRBJ1-2|12|-
CASSQTANGYTF
TGTGCCAGCAGTCAAACAGCCAATGGCTACACCTTC
>TRBV28|-|TRBJ1-2|13|TRBD1
CASRSTGGRGYTF
TGTGCCAGCAGATCGACAGGGGGTCGTGGCTACACCTTC
>TRBV27|-|TRBJ1-1|14|-
CASSYRAMNTEAFF
TGTGCCAGCAGTTACAGGGCCATGAACACTGAAGCTTTCTTT
>TRBV5-4|-|TRBJ2-5|16|TRBD1
CASSLGGGQGQETQYF
TGTGCCAGCAGCTTGGGAGGAGGACAGGGCCAAGAGACCCAGTACTTC
>TRBV5-8|once|TRBJ2-5|16|-
CASSPWTGRGKETQYF
TGTGCCAGCAGCCCATGGACAGGGAGGGGGAAAGAGACCCAGTACTTC
>TRBV14|-|TRBJ2-5|15|TRBD2
CASSRAGGPHETQYF
TGTGCCAGCAGTCGAGCGGGGGGGCCGCATGAGACCCAGTACTTC
>TRBV9|-|TRBJ1-6|14|-
CASTRDMHNSPLHF
TGTGCCAGCACCCGGGACATGCATAATTCACCCCTCCACTTT
>TRBV19|-|TRBJ1-1|14|-
CASSINRVGTEAFF
TGTGCCAGTAGTATTAACAGGGTCGGCACTGAAGCTTTCTTT
>TRBV28|-|TRBJ2-3|14|TRBD1
CASSLRQGVNTQYF
TGTGCCAGCAGTCTCAGACAGGGGGTGAATACGCAGTATTTT
>TRBV7-9|-|TRBJ2-3|16|TRBD2
CASSDTSGGAVDTQYF
TGTGCCAGCAGCGACACTAGCGGGGGGGCCGTAGATACGCAGTATTTT
>TRBV7-8|-|TRBJ1-5|16|-
CASSLAEVRGNQPQHF
TGTGCCAGCAGCTTAGCGGAAGTCAGGGGCAATCAGCCCCAGCATTTT
>TRBV6-5|-|TRBJ2-7|15|-
CASSYSARQNYEQYF
TGTGCCAGCAGTTACTCGGCCAGGCAGAACTACGAGCAGTACTTC
>TRBV5-1|-|TRBJ2-5|17|TRBD2
CASREQTGTSGRETQYF
TGCGCCAGCAGGGAGCAGACCGGGACTAGCGGGAGAGAGACCCAGTACTTC
>TRBV7-7|once|TRBJ2-3|13|-
CASSLGIEGTQYF
TGTGCTAGCAGCTTAGGGATTGAGGGTACGCAGTATTTT
>TRBV6-4|-|TRBJ2-5|14|-
CASNCGGRQETQYF
TGTGCCAGCAACTGCGGGGGCCGCCAAGAGACCCAGTACTTC
>TRBV29-1|once|TRBJ2-5|15|-
CSVATPRGVQETQYF
TGCAGCGTCGCCACCCCCAGGGGTGTTCAAGAGACCCAGTACTTC
>TRBV5-1|few|TRBJ2-5|15|TRBD2
CASRGGRAQQETQYF
TGCGCCAGTCGGGGCGGGAGGGCCCAACAAGAGACCCAGTACTTC
>TRBV5-1|-|TRBJ2-3|18|-
CASSSPPSSGSFTDTQYF
TGCGCCAGCAGCTCGCCACCATCGAGCGGATCTTTCACAGATACGCAGTATTTT
>TRBV11-3|-|TRBJ2-7|9|-
CASPHEQYF
TGTGCCAGCCCCCATGAGCAGTACTTC
>TRBV5-1|-|TRBJ1-2|12|-
CASSHTGLGYTF
TGCGCCAGCAGCCATACAGGTCTCGGCTACACCTTC
>TRBV6-6|-|TRBJ2-5|15|-
CASSYTQGSQETQYF
TGTGCCAGCAGTTACACACAGGGCAGCCAAGAGACCCAGTACTTC
>TRBV13|-|TRBJ2-1|14|-
CASSHRGSYNEQFF
TGTGCCAGCAGTCATAGGGGCTCCTACAATGAGCAGTTCTTC
>TRBV5-1|-|TRBJ2-7|14|TRBD2
CASSLSGTSDEQYF
TGCGCCAGCAGCTTATCCGGGACTAGCGACGAGCAGTACTTC
>TRBV5-4|-|TRBJ2-2|18|TRBD1
CASSPGTGGGSNTGELFF
TGTGCCAGCAGCCCGGGGACAGGGGGCGGCTCGAACACCGGGGAGCTGTTTTTT
>TRBV19|-|TRBJ1-2|14|-
CASSAADRLYGYTF
TGTGCCAGTAGTGCTGCCGACAGGCTCTATGGCTACACCTTC
>TRBV10-1|-|TRBJ2-1|13|-
CASSEPSYNEQFF
TGCGCCAGCAGTGAGCCATCCTACAATGAGCAGTTCTTC
>TRBV5-6|-|TRBJ2-7|15|TRBD1
CASSLGVRGQHEQYF
TGTGCCAGCAGCTTGGGCGTCAGGGGGCAGCACGAGCAGTACTTC
>TRBV6-1|-|TRBJ2-2|14|-
CASNPPGLTGELFF
TGTGCCAGCAACCCTCCAGGGCTCACCGGGGAGCTGTTTTTT
>TRBV19|-|TRBJ2-4|16|-
CASTNLRSTAKNIQYF
TGTGCCAGTACTAATCTCCGGTCGACTGCCAAAAACATTCAGTACTTC
>TRBV7-9|-|TRBJ1-2|16|-
CASSVGRGQTAGGYTF
TGTGCCAGCAGCGTGGGTCGGGGACAAACGGCTGGGGGCTACACCTTC
>TRBV7-3|-|TRBJ1-6|15|TRBD1
CASSPLDRAPSPLHF
TGTGCCAGCAGCCCGCTAGACAGGGCTCCGTCACCCCTCCACTTT
>TRBV11-2|-|TRBJ2-1|13|TRBD2
CASRDYPDNEQFF
TGTGCCAGTAGGGACTATCCTGACAATGAGCAGTTCTTC
>TRBV27|-|TRBJ1-2|14|TRBD1
CASSLSTGTYGYTF
TGTGCCAGCAGTTTATCGACAGGGACCTATGGCTACACCTTC
>TRBV7-9|few|TRBJ2-7|16|TRBD2
CASSLGGRQNSYEQYF
TGTGCCAGCAGCTTGGGGGGGAGACAGAACTCCTACGAGCAGTACTTC
>TRBV19|-|TRBJ2-2|15|-
CASSIGTANTGELFF
TGTGCCAGTAGTATAGGGACAGCCAACACCGGGGAGCTGTTTTTT
>TRBV7-2|few|TRBJ1-2|13|-
CASSFRDNYGYTF
TGTGCCAGCAGTTTTCGAGATAACTATGGCTACACCTTC
>TRBV5-1|-|TRBJ2-7|14|TRBD1
CASSLVLGQGEQYF
TGCGCCAGCAGCTTGGTTTTGGGACAGGGCGAGCAGTACTTC
>TRBV10-3|-|TRBJ2-7|15|TRBD1
CAISASGTGVGGQYF
TGTGCCATCAGTGCTTCCGGGACAGGGGTCGGCGGGCAGTACTTC
>TRBV7-2|-|TRBJ2-1|15|TRBD2
CASSVSGGEYNEQFF
TGTGCCAGCAGCGTTAGCGGGGGGGAGTACAATGAGCAGTTCTTC
>TRBV6-5|-|TRBJ1-2|14|TRBD1
CASRHGGDSYGYTF
TGTGCCAGCAGACACGGGGGGGACAGCTATGGCTACACCTTC
>TRBV28|-|TRBJ2-3|13|-
CASRPQGTDTQYF
TGTGCCAGCCGCCCACAGGGCACAGATACGCAGTATTTT